Detailed here is one T cell receptor beta chain. Its antigen is unidentified. This sample was taken from a study of a mutant IDH1 vaccine in newly diagnosed glioma. Across the study: Patients were started on vaccination 4-6 weeks after radiotherapy alone, or with temozolomide cycles. Before enrollment, the patients had been treated with radiotherapy alone, temozolomide alone, or both together. Most of them had received both.

Assay: immunoSEQ multiplex PCR; the TCRdb copy retains only in-frame clones and omits some. Found here are about 110,000 clones, 85% to 90% of them singletons; the top ten hold more than 0.55%. Time point specified: week 11, during vaccination. Vaccine doses each comprised 300 ug of mutant IDH1 20-mer peptide, with topical imiquimod. The specimen comprised PBMCs, sampled from a glioma patient whose treatment included an IDH1 peptide vaccine. The clonotype originates from a woman between 50 and 59 years old with glioma.

CDR3 in amino acids: CASSYGQGPNEKLFF. The CDR3, as DNA: TGTGCCAGCAGCTATGGACAGGGCCCTAATGAAAAACTGTTTTTT. The chain links TRBV4-2 to TRBJ1-4; 8 bases line up with TRBD1. The CDR3 contains 15 residues. The germline CDR1 and CDR2 sequences are LGHNA and YNFKEQ. V shed 5 bases and J 3 bases; nucleotides not matched to a gene: 5.